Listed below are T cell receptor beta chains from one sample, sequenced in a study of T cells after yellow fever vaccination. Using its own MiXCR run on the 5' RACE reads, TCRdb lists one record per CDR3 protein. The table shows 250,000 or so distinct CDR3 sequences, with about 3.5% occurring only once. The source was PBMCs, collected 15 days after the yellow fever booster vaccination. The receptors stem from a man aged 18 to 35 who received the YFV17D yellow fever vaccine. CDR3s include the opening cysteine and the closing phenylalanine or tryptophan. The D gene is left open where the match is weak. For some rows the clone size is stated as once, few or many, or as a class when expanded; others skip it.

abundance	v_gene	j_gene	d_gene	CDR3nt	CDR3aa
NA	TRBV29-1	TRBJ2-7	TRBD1	TGCAGCGTTGAAGGTTTAATTACAGGGGGGCCCTACGAGCAGTACTTC	CSVEGLITGGPYEQYF
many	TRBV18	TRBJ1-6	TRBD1	TGTGCCAGCTCAAATATGACAGGGGGAAATTCACCCCTCCACTTT	CASSNMTGGNSPLHF
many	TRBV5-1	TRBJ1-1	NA	TGCGCCAGCAGCTTTTGGCCCGGGGGAGGGACCTCTGAAGCTTTCTTT	CASSFWPGGGTSEAFF
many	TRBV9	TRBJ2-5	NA	TGTGCCAGCAGCGTAGATGGCGGGGCAACCCAAGAGACCCAGTACTTC	CASSVDGGATQETQYF
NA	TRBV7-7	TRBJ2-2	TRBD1	TGTGCCAGCAGCCCCAGGGGGTTTGGCGGAAACACCGGGGAGCTGTTTTTT	CASSPRGFGGNTGELFF
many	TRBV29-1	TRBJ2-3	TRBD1	TGCAGCGTTGAAGGTCTCTCCGAGGGACAGGGGACCACAGATACGCAGTATTTT	CSVEGLSEGQGTTDTQYF
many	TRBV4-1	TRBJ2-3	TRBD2	TGCGCCAGCAGCCAAGTTCTTCGCGGGGGGCCCCCCACAGATACGCAGTATTTT	CASSQVLRGGPPTDTQYF
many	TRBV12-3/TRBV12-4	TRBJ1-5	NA	TGTGCCAGCAGTCGAGACGGAGATAGCAATCAGCCCCAGCATTTT	CASSRDGDSNQPQHF
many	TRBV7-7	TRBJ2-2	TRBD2	TGTGCTAGCAGACTCGTAGCGGGCACCGGGGAGCTGTTTTTT	CASRLVAGTGELFF
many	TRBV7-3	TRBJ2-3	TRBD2	TGTGCCAGCAGATCCGGGACTAGCGGGGGAAACACAGATACGCAGTATTTT	CASRSGTSGGNTDTQYF
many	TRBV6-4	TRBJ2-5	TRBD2	TGTGCCAGCAGTGAAGGCGGGGGGGAACAAGAGACCCAGTACTTC	CASSEGGGEQETQYF
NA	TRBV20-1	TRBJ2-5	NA	TGCAGTGCTAGAGATCCCCGGGCGGGGATACAAGAGACCCAGTACTTC	CSARDPRAGIQETQYF
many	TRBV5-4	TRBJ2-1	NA	TGTGCCAGCAGCCTGACAGTTGCCTACAATGAGCAGTTCTTC	CASSLTVAYNEQFF
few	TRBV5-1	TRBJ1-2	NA	TGCGCCAGCAGCTTGGAGACCAACGGCTATGGCTACACCTTC	CASSLETNGYGYTF
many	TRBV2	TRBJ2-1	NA	TGTGCCAGCAAGAGGCTAGCCGAAGTGCAGTTCTTC	CASKRLAEVQFF
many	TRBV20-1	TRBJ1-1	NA	TGCAGTGCGCGGGCGTCCGCTGAAGCTTTCTTT	CSARASAEAFF
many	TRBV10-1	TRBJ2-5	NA	TGCGCCAGCAGTCCCACAGTTGAGGAGACCCAGTACTTC	CASSPTVEETQYF
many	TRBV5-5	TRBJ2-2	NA	TGTGCCAGCAGCCCGCCCTCGGGCACCGGGGAGCTGTTTTTT	CASSPPSGTGELFF
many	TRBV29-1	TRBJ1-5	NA	TGCAGCGTTGGAGACAGCGACCAGCCCCAGCATTTT	CSVGDSDQPQHF
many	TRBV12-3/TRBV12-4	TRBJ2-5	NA	TGTGCCAGCAGGGAAAACAGGGCTTCGGAGACCCAGTACTTC	CASRENRASETQYF
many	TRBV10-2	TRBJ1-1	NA	TGCGCCAGCAGCGGCACAGTAGGCACTGAAGCTTTCTTT	CASSGTVGTEAFF
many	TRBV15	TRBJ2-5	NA	TGTGCCACCAGCGTTGACAGGAGACCTCAAGAGACCCAGTACTTC	CATSVDRRPQETQYF
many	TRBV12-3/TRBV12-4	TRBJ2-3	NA	TGTGCCAGCAGCCCTCTCCGTAGCACAGATACGCAGTATTTT	CASSPLRSTDTQYF
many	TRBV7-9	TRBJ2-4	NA	TGTGCCAGCAGCTTATCAGGACTCCCACACATTCAGTACTTC	CASSLSGLPHIQYF
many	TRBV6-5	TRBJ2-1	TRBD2	TGTGCCAGCAGTTACTCGACTAGCGGGGGGGGCGATGAGCAGTTCTTC	CASSYSTSGGGDEQFF
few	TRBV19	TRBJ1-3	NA	TGTGCCGTTACTAGCTACTCTGGAAACACCATATATTTT	CAVTSYSGNTIYF
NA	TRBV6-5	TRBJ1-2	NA	TGTGCCAGCAGTTACTACGGGAGCTATGGCTACACCTTC	CASSYYGSYGYTF
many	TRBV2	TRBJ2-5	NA	TGTGCCAGCAGTCCGGGAGCAGAGACCCAGTACTTC	CASSPGAETQYF
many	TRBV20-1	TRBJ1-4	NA	TGCAGTGCTAGAGTCGAGAGACAGTGGAATGAAAAACTGTTTTTT	CSARVERQWNEKLFF
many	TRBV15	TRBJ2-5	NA	TGTGCCACCTCTTGGCGTTACCAAGAGACCCAGTACTTC	CATSWRYQETQYF
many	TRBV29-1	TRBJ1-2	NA	TGCAGCGTTGTAAGGAGGCAGGGCGGTGGCTACACCTTC	CSVVRRQGGGYTF
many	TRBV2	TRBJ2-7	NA	TGTGCCAGCAGTGATCAGGATGGAGGCTCCTACGAGCAGTACTTC	CASSDQDGGSYEQYF
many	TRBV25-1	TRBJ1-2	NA	TGTGCCAGCAGTGAGGGCGACTATGGCTACACCTTC	CASSEGDYGYTF
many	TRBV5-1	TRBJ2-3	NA	TGCGCCAGCAGCTTGGGCAGCGGACTCACAGATACGCAGTATTTT	CASSLGSGLTDTQYF
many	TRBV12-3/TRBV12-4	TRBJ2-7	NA	TGTGCCAGCAGTTTAGCGAACCGCTACGAGCAGTACTTC	CASSLANRYEQYF
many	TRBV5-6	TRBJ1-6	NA	TGTGCCAGCAGCCCTCCGGAGAATTCACCCCTCCACTTT	CASSPPENSPLHF
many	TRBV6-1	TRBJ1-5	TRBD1	TGTGCCAGCAGTCAGACAGGGCAGGAACAGCCCCAGCATTTT	CASSQTGQEQPQHF
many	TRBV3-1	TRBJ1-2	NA	TGTGCCAGCAGCCAAGCAGGGGATGGTGGCTACACCTTC	CASSQAGDGGYTF
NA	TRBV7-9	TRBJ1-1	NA	TGTGCCAGCAGCTTTTATACAGGGCAAACTGAAGCTTTCTTT	CASSFYTGQTEAFF
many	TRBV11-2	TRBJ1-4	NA	TGTGCCAGCAGCTTCGAGGTTAATGAAAAACTGTTTTTT	CASSFEVNEKLFF
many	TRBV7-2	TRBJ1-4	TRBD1	TGTGCCAGCAGCTTGGGACTTACCGCAGGGGGGCAGAATGAAAAACTGTTTTTT	CASSLGLTAGGQNEKLFF
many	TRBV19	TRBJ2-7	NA	TGTGCCAGTAAGCGCGAAGGGGCAAACTTCTACGAGCAGTACTTC	CASKREGANFYEQYF